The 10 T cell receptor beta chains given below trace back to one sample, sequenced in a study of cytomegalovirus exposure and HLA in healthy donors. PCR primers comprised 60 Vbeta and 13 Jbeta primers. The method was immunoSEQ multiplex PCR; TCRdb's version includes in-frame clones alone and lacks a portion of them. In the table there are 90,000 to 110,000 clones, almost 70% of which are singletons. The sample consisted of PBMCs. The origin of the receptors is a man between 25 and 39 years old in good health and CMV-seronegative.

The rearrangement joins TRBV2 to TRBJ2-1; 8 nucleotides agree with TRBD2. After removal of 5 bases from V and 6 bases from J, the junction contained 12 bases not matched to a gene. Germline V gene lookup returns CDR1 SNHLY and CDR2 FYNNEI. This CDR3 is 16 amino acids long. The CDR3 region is CASSPTSAQPANEQFF. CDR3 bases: TGTGCCAGCAGTCCGACTAGCGCCCAGCCTGCCAATGAGCAGTTCTTC.

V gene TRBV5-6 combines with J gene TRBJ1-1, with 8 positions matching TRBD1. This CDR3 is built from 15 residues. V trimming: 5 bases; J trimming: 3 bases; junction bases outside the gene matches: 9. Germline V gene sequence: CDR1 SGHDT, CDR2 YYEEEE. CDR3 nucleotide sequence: TGTGCCAGCAGTTTTTTGGACAGGGCGGACACTGAAGCTTTCTTT. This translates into CASSFLDRADTEAFF.

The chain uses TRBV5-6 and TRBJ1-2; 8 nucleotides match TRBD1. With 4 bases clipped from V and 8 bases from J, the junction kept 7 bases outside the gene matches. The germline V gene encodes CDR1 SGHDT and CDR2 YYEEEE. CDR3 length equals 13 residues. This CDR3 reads CASSRTGKEGYTF. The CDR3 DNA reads TGTGCCAGCAGCCGGACAGGGAAGGAGGGCTACACCTTC.

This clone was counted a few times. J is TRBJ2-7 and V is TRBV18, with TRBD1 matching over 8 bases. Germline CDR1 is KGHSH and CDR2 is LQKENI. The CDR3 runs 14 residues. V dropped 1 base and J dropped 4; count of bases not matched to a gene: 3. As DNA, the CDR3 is TGTGCCAGCTCACCACGAGGACAGGGATACGAGCAGTACTTC. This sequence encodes CASSPRGQGYEQYF. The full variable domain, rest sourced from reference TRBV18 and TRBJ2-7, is NAGVMQNPRHLVRRRGQEARLRCSPMKGHSHVYWYRQLPEEGLKFMVYLQKENIIDESGMPKERFSAEFPKEGPSILRIQQVVRGDSAAYFCASSPRGQGYEQYFGPGTRLTVT.

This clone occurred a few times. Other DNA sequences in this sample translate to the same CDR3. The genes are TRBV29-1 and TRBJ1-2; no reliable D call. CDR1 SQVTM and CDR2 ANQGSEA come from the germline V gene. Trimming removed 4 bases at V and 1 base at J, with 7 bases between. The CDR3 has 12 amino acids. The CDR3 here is CSVVADNYGYTF. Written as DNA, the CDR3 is TGCAGCGTTGTGGCGGATAACTATGGCTACACCTTC. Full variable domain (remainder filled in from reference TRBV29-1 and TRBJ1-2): SAVISQKPSRDICQRGTSLTIQCQVDSQVTMMFWYRQQPGQSLTLIATANQGSEATYESGFVIDKFPISRPNLTFSTLTVSNMSPEDSSIYLCSVVADNYGYTFGSGTRLTVV.

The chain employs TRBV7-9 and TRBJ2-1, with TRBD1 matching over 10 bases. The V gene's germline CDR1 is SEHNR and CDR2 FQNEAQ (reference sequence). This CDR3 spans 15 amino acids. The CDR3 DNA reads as TGTTCCAACAGTTTCCGGGACAGGGGTTCGAATGAGCAGTTCTTC. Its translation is CSNSFRDRGSNEQFF.

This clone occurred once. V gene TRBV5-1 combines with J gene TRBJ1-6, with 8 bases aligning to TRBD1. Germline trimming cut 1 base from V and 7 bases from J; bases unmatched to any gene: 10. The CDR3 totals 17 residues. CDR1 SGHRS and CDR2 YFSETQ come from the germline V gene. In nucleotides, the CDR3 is TGCGCCAGCAGCTTGACGGAACGACAGGGGTTGAATTCACCCCTCCACTTT. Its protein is CASSLTERQGLNSPLHF. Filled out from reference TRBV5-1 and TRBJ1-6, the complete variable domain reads KAGVTQTPRYLIKTRGQQVTLSCSPISGHRSVSWYQQTPGQGLQFLFEYFSETQRNKGNFPGRFSGRQFSNSRSEMNVSTLELGDSALYLCASSLTERQGLNSPLHFGNGTRLTVT.

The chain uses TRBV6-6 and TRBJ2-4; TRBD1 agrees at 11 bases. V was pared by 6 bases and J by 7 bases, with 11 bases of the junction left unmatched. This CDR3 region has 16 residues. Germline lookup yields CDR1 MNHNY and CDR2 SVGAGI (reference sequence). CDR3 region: CASRPRTGGRSNIQYF. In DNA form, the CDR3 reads TGTGCCAGCAGACCACGGACAGGGGGCCGGTCGAACATTCAGTACTTC.

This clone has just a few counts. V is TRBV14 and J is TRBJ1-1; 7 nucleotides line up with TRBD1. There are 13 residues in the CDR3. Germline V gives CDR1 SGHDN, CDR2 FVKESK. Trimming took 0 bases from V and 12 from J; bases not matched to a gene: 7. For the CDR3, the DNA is TGTGCCAGCAGCCAAGATCGCACAGGGGTAACTTTCTTT. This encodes CASSQDRTGVTFF.

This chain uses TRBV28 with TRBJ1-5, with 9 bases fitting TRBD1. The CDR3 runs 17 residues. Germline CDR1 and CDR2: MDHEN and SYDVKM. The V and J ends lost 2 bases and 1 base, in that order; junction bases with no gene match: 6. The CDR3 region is CASSLATGGGSNQPQHF. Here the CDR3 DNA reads TGTGCCAGCAGTTTAGCGACAGGGGGAGGCAGCAATCAGCCCCAGCATTTT.